The 19 T cell receptor beta chains listed next were all sequenced from one sample in a study of blood T cell repertoires in COVID-19. The protocol was immunoSEQ multiplex PCR, while the TCRdb copy is restricted to in-frame clones and leaves out a portion. The sample includes roughly 250,000 clones, 84% of them seen just once. Input material: peripheral blood. Receptors were obtained from a person aged 65-85 years with COVID-19, enrolled during active disease.

The V and J genes are TRBV5-5 and TRBJ1-5; D remains ambiguous. CDR3 size: 17 residues. The germline CDR1 and CDR2 sequences are SGHKS and YYEKEE (reference sequence). Trimming cost V 1 base and J 3 bases, with 17 bases left between them. CDR3 in amino acids: CASSLMLSRKVNQPQHF. The CDR3 DNA reads TGTGCCAGCAGCTTGATGTTATCGAGGAAGGTCAATCAGCCCCAGCATTTT.

This clone came up a few times. Its ends do not fully match the called genes, so a read error is possible. The chain has TRBV12-5 and TRBJ1-2; D perhaps matches TRBD1 (5 bases). The CDR3 loop spans 12 amino acids. Germline V lookup: CDR1 LGHNT, CDR2 FRNRAP. The CDR3 reads CASGLPLGGIAF. CDR3 nucleotide sequence: TGTGCTAGTGGTTTGCCCCTCGGGGGTATCGCCTTC.

V usage is TRBV6-4 and J usage is TRBJ1-2, with 8 bases fitting TRBD1. The V gene end was trimmed by 5 bases and the J gene end by 6 bases; junction bases not matched to a gene: 11. Germline CDR1 is MRHNA and CDR2 is SNTAGT. The CDR3 spans 15 residues. The CDR3 loop reads CASSPQGAFENGYTF. In nucleotides, the CDR3 is TGTGCCAGCAGTCCGCAGGGGGCTTTTGAGAATGGCTACACCTTC.

The V gene is TRBV6-5, the J gene TRBJ1-3; the D gene is possibly TRBD1 (6 bases). Trimming took 7 bases from V and 11 from J, leaving 24 bases between them. The germline V gene encodes CDR1 MNHEY and CDR2 SVGAGI. This CDR3 region has 15 residues. The CDR3 bases are TGTGCCAGCACCCTATGGATGCAGGGGCAGGCCGCCATATATTTT. Translating gives CASTLWMQGQAAIYF.

This chain uses TRBV3-1 (or the pseudogene TRBV3-2) with TRBJ2-3, with a possible D match to TRBD2 (5 bases). Trimming cost V 4 bases and J 4 bases, with 12 bases left between them. Germline lookup yields CDR1 LGHDT and CDR2 YNNKEL (reference sequence). This CDR3 spans 14 amino acids. The CDR3 DNA is TGTGCCAGCAGCCGCCGTGAGGAGGCAGATACGCAGTATTTT. Its translation is CASSRREEADTQYF.

DNA for the CDR3: TGTGCCAGCAGCCCCAGGCGGGAAGGCACTGAAGCTTTCTTT. It is translated as CASSPRREGTEAFF. This chain connects TRBV3-1 (or the pseudogene TRBV3-2) to TRBJ1-1; D unclear. V lost 4 bases and J lost 4, with 13 bases in between. Germline CDR1 reads LGHDT; CDR2 reads YNNKEL (reference sequence). CDR3 length: 14 amino acids.

The J gene is TRBJ1-5, the V gene TRBV18; TRBD1 might be the D (6 bases). Germline V gives CDR1 KGHSH, CDR2 LQKENI. The length of the CDR3 is 16 residues. With 3 bases removed from V and 6 bases from J, the gap between germline ends came to 18 bases. The DNA for the CDR3 is TGTGCCAGCTCACCCCGGGGGGGGCACTTAGGTCAGCCCCAGCATTTT. This codes for CASSPRGGHLGQPQHF.

The chain recombines TRBV5-6 with TRBJ2-2, with D possibly being TRBD1 (5 bases). The CDR3 has 12 residues. The germline V and J ends were trimmed by 6 bases and 6 bases, with 9 bases remaining between them. Germline CDR1 reads SGHDT; CDR2 reads YYEEEE. CDR3 DNA sequence: TGTGCCAGCAAGACAGCAGCCGGGGAGCTGTTTTTT. Its translation: CASKTAAGELFF.

Remarks on this clone: At one end the junction does not follow the germline gene, possibly because of a read error. The chain has TRBV2 and TRBJ2-5; perhaps TRBD1 as D (5 bases). The CDR3 spans 12 residues. The germline CDR1 and CDR2 sequences are SNHLY and FYNNEI. CDR3 residues: CASSEVTELSDF. CDR3 bases: TGTGCCAGCAGTGAAGTGACAGAACTGTCAGACTTC. Based on the CDR3 plus reference TRBV2 and TRBJ2-5, the full variable domain is EPEVTQTPSHQVTQMGQEVILRCVPISNHLYFYWYRQILGQKVEFLVSFYNNEISEKSEIFDDQFSVERPDGSNFTLKIRSTKLEDSAMYFCASSEVTELSDFGPGTRLLVL.

The chain couples TRBV3-1 (or the pseudogene TRBV3-2) to TRBJ2-3; 8 nucleotides match TRBD2. Per germline, CDR1 LGHDT and CDR2 YNNKEL (reference sequence). Trimming took 1 base from V and 6 from J; bases not matched to a gene: 18. The CDR3 runs 19 residues. The CDR3, as DNA: TGTGCCAGCAGCCAAGCTCTTTGGACTAGCCCAGGGGAGGATGATACGCAGTATTTT. Translating it yields CASSQALWTSPGEDDTQYF.

V is TRBV5-1 and J is TRBJ1-2; D might be TRBD1 (6 bases). V lost 7 bases, J lost 2 bases, and 15 bases lay in between. CDR1 and CDR2 (germline): SGHRS, YFSETQ. The CDR3 is 14 residues long. CDR3 loop: CASHTGRENYGYTF. CDR3 nucleotides: TGCGCCAGCCACACAGGGCGCGAAAACTATGGCTACACCTTC.

Details on this clone: The sample contains more than one DNA sequence encoding this CDR3. J is TRBJ1-2 and V is TRBV6-5; D gene unclear. V was cut by 0 bases and J by 0 bases, with 8 bases left in between. Per germline, CDR1 MNHEY and CDR2 SVGAGI. The CDR3 is 15 residues long. CDR3 sequence (DNA): TGTGCCAGCAGTTACTCGAGGGCGGCTAACTATGGCTACACCTTC. It yields the protein CASSYSRAANYGYTF.

This chain joins TRBV28 and TRBJ2-1, with 10 bases fitting TRBD2. CDR3 length: 15 amino acids. CDR1 is MDHEN and CDR2 is SYDVKM in the germline V gene. Germline trimming cut 5 bases from V and 9 bases from J; bases unmatched to any gene: 10. Written as DNA, the CDR3 is TGTGCCAGCAGTCCCTTCCTAGCGGGAGTTGGTGAGCAGTTCTTC. Its translation is CASSPFLAGVGEQFF.

This clone has only a few counts. The chain is built from TRBV5-1 and TRBJ2-1, with D perhaps matching TRBD1 (5 bases). CDR1 SGHRS and CDR2 YFSETQ come from the germline V gene. V lost 5 bases and J lost 0, with 12 bases in between. The CDR3 totals 15 residues. This CDR3 is CASRQDSVSYNEQFF. For the CDR3, the DNA is TGCGCCAGCAGACAAGACAGCGTCTCCTACAATGAGCAGTTCTTC. Based on the CDR3 plus reference TRBV5-1 and TRBJ2-1, the full variable domain is KAGVTQTPRYLIKTRGQQVTLSCSPISGHRSVSWYQQTPGQGLQFLFEYFSETQRNKGNFPGRFSGRQFSNSRSEMNVSTLELGDSALYLCASRQDSVSYNEQFFGPGTRLTVL.

This clone was seen a few times. The CDR3 spells CASSLPLGELFF. The CDR3 DNA sequence: TGTGCCAGCAGTCTCCCCCTCGGGGAGCTGTTTTTT. This chain joins TRBV9 and TRBJ2-2; D remains unclear. Per the germline V gene, CDR1 is SGDLS and CDR2 is YYNGEE. This CDR3 region has 12 residues. V was pared by 5 bases and J by 7 bases, with 9 bases between.

This CDR3 is CASSVGGALSYEQYF. The CDR3 DNA sequence: TGTGCCAGCAGCGTAGGGGGCGCACTCTCCTACGAGCAGTACTTC. The chain links TRBV9 to TRBJ2-7; perhaps TRBD1 as D (5 bases). Trimming shortened V by 0 bases and J by 0 bases, and 10 bases separated the two germline ends. This CDR3 is 15 amino acids long. Germline V gene data show CDR1 as SGDLS and CDR2 as YYNGEE.

The chain couples TRBV7-2 to TRBJ2-7; D not certain. From germline, CDR1 is SGHTA and CDR2 FQGNSA. V was shortened by 8 bases and J by 2 bases, with 13 bases between the two germline ends. The CDR3 loop spans 13 amino acids. CDR3 in DNA: TGTGCCAGCCGATTGACACCAACCTACGAGCAGTACTTC. It specifies CASRLTPTYEQYF.

The rearrangement uses TRBV12-3 or TRBV12-4 and TRBJ1-3, with D hard to call. Trimming took off 5 bases at V and 4 bases at J, with 9 bases between the two ends. This CDR3 comprises 13 residues. CDR3 nucleotides: TGTGCCAGCAGTACGGACTTCGGAAACACCATATATTTT. Its translation is CASSTDFGNTIYF.

The chain is built from TRBV9 and TRBJ1-4; no clear D. This CDR3 has 14 amino acids. With 2 bases removed from V and 7 bases from J, the gap between germline ends came to 12 bases. The germline V gene has CDR1 SGDLS and CDR2 YYNGEE. CDR3 DNA sequence: TGTGCCAGCAGCGTCCGGGGAGGGTTTGAAAAACTGTTTTTT. This gives the protein CASSVRGGFEKLFF.